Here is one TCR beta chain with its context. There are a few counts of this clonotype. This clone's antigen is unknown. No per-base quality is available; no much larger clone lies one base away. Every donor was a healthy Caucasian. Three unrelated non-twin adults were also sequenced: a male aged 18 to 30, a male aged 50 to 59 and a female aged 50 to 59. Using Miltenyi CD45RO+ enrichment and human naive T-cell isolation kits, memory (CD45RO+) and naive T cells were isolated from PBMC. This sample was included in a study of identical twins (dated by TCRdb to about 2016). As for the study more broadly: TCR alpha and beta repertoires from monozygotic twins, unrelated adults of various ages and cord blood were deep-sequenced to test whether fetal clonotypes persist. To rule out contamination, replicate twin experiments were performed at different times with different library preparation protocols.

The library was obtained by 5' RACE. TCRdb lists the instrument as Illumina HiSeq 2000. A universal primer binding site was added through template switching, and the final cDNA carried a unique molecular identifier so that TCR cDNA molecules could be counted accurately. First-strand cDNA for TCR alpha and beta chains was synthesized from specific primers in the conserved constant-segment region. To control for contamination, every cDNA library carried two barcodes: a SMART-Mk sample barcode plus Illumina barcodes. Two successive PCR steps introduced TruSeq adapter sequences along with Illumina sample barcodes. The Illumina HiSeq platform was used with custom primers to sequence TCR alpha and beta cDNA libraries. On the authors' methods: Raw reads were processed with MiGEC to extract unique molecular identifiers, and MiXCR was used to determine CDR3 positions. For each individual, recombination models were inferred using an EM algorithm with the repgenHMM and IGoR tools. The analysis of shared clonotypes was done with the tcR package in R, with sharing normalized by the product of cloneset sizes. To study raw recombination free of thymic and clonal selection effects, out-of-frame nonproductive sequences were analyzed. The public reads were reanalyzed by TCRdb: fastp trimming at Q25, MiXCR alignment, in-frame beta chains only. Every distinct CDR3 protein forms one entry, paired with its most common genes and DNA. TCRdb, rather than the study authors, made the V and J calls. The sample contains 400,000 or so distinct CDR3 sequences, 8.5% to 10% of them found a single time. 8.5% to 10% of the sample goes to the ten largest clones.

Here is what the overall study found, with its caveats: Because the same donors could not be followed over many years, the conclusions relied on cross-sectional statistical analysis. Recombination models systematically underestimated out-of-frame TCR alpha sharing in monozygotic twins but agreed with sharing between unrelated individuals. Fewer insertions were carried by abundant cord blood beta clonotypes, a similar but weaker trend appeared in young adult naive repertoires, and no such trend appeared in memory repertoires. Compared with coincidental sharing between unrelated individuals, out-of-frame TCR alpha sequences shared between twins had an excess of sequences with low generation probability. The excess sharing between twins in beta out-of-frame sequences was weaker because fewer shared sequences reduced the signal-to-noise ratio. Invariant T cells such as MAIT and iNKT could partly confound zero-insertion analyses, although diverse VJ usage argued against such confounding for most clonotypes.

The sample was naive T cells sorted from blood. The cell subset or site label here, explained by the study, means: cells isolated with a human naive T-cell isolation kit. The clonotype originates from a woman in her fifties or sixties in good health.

The DNA sequence is as follows: TGTGCTAGTTGGGGTGGACGGGAGACCCAGTACTTC. It codes for CASWGGRETQYF. The chain links TRBV12-5 with TRBJ2-5; no D segment can be confidently identified. The CDR3 holds 12 amino acids from the cysteine to the phenylalanine. Of all the DNA, just the CDR3 is kept, 36 bases in frame from base 1. Trimming takes 8 bases from V and 5 bases from J, and the germline ends sit 12 bases apart. According to the germline V gene, CDR1 reads LGHNT and CDR2 reads FRNRAP.